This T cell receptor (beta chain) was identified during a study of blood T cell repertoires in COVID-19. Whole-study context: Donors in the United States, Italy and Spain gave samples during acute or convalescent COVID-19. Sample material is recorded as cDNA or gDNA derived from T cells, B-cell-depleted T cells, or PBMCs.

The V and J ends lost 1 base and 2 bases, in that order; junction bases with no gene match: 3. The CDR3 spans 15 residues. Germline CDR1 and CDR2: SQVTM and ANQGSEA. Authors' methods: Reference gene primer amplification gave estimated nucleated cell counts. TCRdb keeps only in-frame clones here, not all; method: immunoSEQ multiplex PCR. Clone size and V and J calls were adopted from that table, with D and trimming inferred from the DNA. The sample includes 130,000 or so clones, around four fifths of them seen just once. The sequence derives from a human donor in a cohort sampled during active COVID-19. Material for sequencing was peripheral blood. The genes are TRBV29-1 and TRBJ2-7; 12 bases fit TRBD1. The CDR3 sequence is CSVEGGQGAPYEQYF. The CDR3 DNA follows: TGCAGCGTTGAAGGGGGACAGGGGGCTCCCTACGAGCAGTACTTC.